Included here is one T cell receptor beta chain sequence, with context. TCRdb re-called the 5' RACE reads; every CDR3 protein appears as one record, without DNA. This listing includes approximately 380,000 distinct CDR3 sequences. There are 12 residues in the CDR3. This sample was taken from a study of monozygotic twins with inflammatory bowel disease. Sequencing used blood. This rearrangement joins TRBV12-3 or TRBV12-4 to TRBJ2-2. The sequence was collected from a human donor with ulcerative colitis or Crohn's disease, or a healthy co-twin of an affected twin (not recorded which). CDR3 sequence: CASKINTGELFF.